This is a list of T cell receptor beta chains from one sample in a study of human T cells and chemical hapten exposure. Using its own MiXCR run on the RACE reads, TCRdb lists one record per CDR3 protein. In the table there are 340,000 or so distinct CDR3 sequences, 6% to 8.5% of which are singletons. The source was whole blood, collected in connection with sensitization to the hapten diphenylcyclopropenone (DPC). The receptors were sampled from a woman under 30 with alopecia areata. Some clones in this sample may be carry-over from other donors' samples. Both conserved end residues are part of each CDR3. Each record gives: D gene, V gene, J gene, clone size, CDR3 protein, CDR3 DNA. A D gene is named only where the DNA matches it firmly. Only some rows state a clone size, as once, few, many or a class for expanded clones.

d_call: TRBD1
v_call: TRBV11-2
j_call: TRBJ1-1
clone_size: few
cdr3_aa: CASSRDRDAEAFF
cdr3_nt: TGTGCCAGCAGCAGGGACAGGGACGCTGAAGCTTTCTTT

d_call: .
v_call: TRBV4-3
j_call: TRBJ2-2
clone_size: few
cdr3_aa: CASKPDRGTGELFF
cdr3_nt: TGCGCCAGCAAACCCGACCGGGGCACCGGGGAGCTGTTTTTT

d_call: TRBD1
v_call: TRBV20-1
j_call: TRBJ1-5
clone_size: few
cdr3_aa: CSTRQGRDQPQHF
cdr3_nt: TGCAGTACAAGACAGGGAAGGGATCAGCCCCAGCATTTT

d_call: .
v_call: TRBV18
j_call: TRBJ1-2
clone_size: few
cdr3_aa: CASSPPVWPNYGYTF
cdr3_nt: TGTGCCAGCTCACCACCGGTTTGGCCTAACTATGGCTACACCTTC

d_call: TRBD1
v_call: TRBV10-3
j_call: TRBJ1-5
clone_size: many
cdr3_aa: CAIRAGQGGQPQHF
cdr3_nt: TGTGCCATCAGGGCCGGACAGGGCGGACAGCCCCAGCATTTT

d_call: .
v_call: TRBV4-1
j_call: TRBJ2-4
clone_size: many
cdr3_aa: CASSQPEAKNIQYF
cdr3_nt: TGCGCCAGCAGCCAACCGGAAGCCAAAAACATTCAGTACTTC

d_call: TRBD1
v_call: TRBV6-6
j_call: TRBJ1-1
clone_size: few
cdr3_aa: CASSWEQGADTEAFF
cdr3_nt: TGTGCCAGCAGTTGGGAACAGGGGGCTGACACTGAAGCTTTCTTT

d_call: .
v_call: TRBV4-3
j_call: TRBJ2-1
clone_size: many
cdr3_aa: CASSSSARYNEQFF
cdr3_nt: TGCGCCAGCAGCTCCTCGGCCCGGTACAATGAGCAGTTCTTC

d_call: .
v_call: TRBV7-9
j_call: TRBJ2-5
clone_size: many
cdr3_aa: CASSSGELGTQYF
cdr3_nt: TGTGCCAGCAGCTCCGGGGAGCTGGGGACCCAGTACTTC

d_call: .
v_call: TRBV2
j_call: TRBJ1-5
clone_size: .
cdr3_aa: CASRAGLRPQHF
cdr3_nt: TGTGCCAGCAGGGCTGGATTGAGGCCCCAGCATTTT

d_call: .
v_call: TRBV7-9
j_call: TRBJ1-4
clone_size: .
cdr3_aa: CASSVRDGNEKLFF
cdr3_nt: TGTGCCAGCAGCGTCCGGGACGGCAATGAAAAACTGTTTTTT

d_call: .
v_call: TRBV5-1
j_call: TRBJ2-2
clone_size: .
cdr3_aa: CASRSSRLTGELFF
cdr3_nt: TGCGCCAGCAGAAGTAGCAGGCTCACCGGGGAGCTGTTTTTT

d_call: .
v_call: TRBV5-1
j_call: TRBJ1-1
clone_size: many
cdr3_aa: CASSLEGSMNTEAFF
cdr3_nt: TGCGCCAGCAGCTTGGAGGGATCCATGAACACTGAAGCTTTCTTT

d_call: .
v_call: TRBV20-1
j_call: TRBJ1-1
clone_size: many
cdr3_aa: CSARVRGDEAFF
cdr3_nt: TGCAGTGCTAGAGTTAGGGGTGATGAAGCTTTCTTT

d_call: .
v_call: TRBV12-3/TRBV12-4
j_call: TRBJ2-3
clone_size: many
cdr3_aa: CASSWAVTDTQYF
cdr3_nt: TGTGCCAGCAGTTGGGCAGTAACAGATACGCAGTATTTT

d_call: .
v_call: TRBV27
j_call: TRBJ1-6
clone_size: few
cdr3_aa: CASMRSRVDNSPLHF
cdr3_nt: TGTGCCAGCATGAGGTCCAGGGTTGATAATTCACCCCTCCACTTT

d_call: .
v_call: TRBV9
j_call: TRBJ2-2
clone_size: few
cdr3_aa: CASSARYEVRGYHANTGELFF
cdr3_nt: TGTGCCAGCAGCGCTCGATATGAGGTCCGGGGATATCACGCGAACACCGGGGAGCTGTTTTTT

d_call: TRBD1
v_call: TRBV14
j_call: TRBJ2-7
clone_size: many
cdr3_aa: CASSPPDRYEQYF
cdr3_nt: TGTGCCAGCAGCCCGCCGGACAGGTACGAGCAGTACTTC

d_call: .
v_call: TRBV7-6
j_call: TRBJ2-3
clone_size: few
cdr3_aa: CASSLAPAAHTQYF
cdr3_nt: TGTGCCAGCAGCTTAGCGCCCGCTGCCCACACGCAGTATTTT

d_call: TRBD2
v_call: TRBV29-1
j_call: TRBJ2-1
clone_size: few
cdr3_aa: CSVEVRAGVNEQFF
cdr3_nt: TGCAGCGTTGAAGTTCGAGCGGGGGTAAATGAGCAGTTCTTC

d_call: .
v_call: TRBV7-6
j_call: TRBJ2-1
clone_size: many
cdr3_aa: CASSFQGDGYNEQFF
cdr3_nt: TGTGCCAGCAGCTTCCAGGGCGACGGGTACAATGAGCAGTTCTTC

d_call: TRBD2
v_call: TRBV2
j_call: TRBJ2-3
clone_size: .
cdr3_aa: CASNPRTSGTDTQYF
cdr3_nt: TGTGCCAGCAATCCCCGGACTAGCGGCACAGATACGCAGTATTTT

d_call: .
v_call: TRBV7-9
j_call: TRBJ2-4
clone_size: .
cdr3_aa: CASSLAMGDKNIQYF
cdr3_nt: TGTGCCAGCAGCTTAGCGATGGGGGACAAAAACATTCAGTACTTC

d_call: .
v_call: TRBV3-1
j_call: TRBJ1-2
clone_size: .
cdr3_aa: CASSQGYGEALDGYTF
cdr3_nt: TGTGCCAGCAGCCAAGGGTACGGGGAAGCCCTTGATGGCTACACCTTC

d_call: TRBD2
v_call: TRBV18
j_call: TRBJ2-4
clone_size: .
cdr3_aa: CASSPVERGNIQYF
cdr3_nt: TGTGCCAGCTCACCAGTGGAGCGGGGAAACATTCAGTACTTC

d_call: .
v_call: TRBV15
j_call: TRBJ2-4
clone_size: many
cdr3_aa: CATSRYATGLNIQYF
cdr3_nt: TGTGCCACCAGCAGATACGCTACAGGGTTAAACATTCAGTACTTC

d_call: .
v_call: TRBV20-1
j_call: TRBJ2-7
clone_size: few
cdr3_aa: CSAPQDYEQYF
cdr3_nt: TGCAGTGCTCCTCAAGACTACGAGCAGTACTTC

d_call: TRBD1
v_call: TRBV10-3
j_call: TRBJ1-5
clone_size: .
cdr3_aa: CATRGSGQVKPQHF
cdr3_nt: TGTGCCACACGGGGGTCGGGACAGGTGAAACCCCAGCATTTT

d_call: TRBD1
v_call: TRBV24-1
j_call: TRBJ2-3
clone_size: .
cdr3_aa: CATSDGDRGDDTQYF
cdr3_nt: TGTGCCACCAGTGATGGGGACAGGGGAGACGATACGCAGTATTTT

d_call: .
v_call: TRBV12-3/TRBV12-4
j_call: TRBJ1-2
clone_size: few
cdr3_aa: CASSTGADLNYGYTF
cdr3_nt: TGTGCCAGCAGTACCGGAGCTGACCTTAACTATGGCTACACCTTC

d_call: .
v_call: TRBV5-1
j_call: TRBJ2-3
clone_size: .
cdr3_aa: CASSLGLTVTDTQYF
cdr3_nt: TGCGCCAGCAGCTTGGGCCTGACAGTCACAGATACGCAGTATTTT

d_call: TRBD2
v_call: TRBV3-1
j_call: TRBJ2-3
clone_size: .
cdr3_aa: CASSQDLGSGGYTDTQYF
cdr3_nt: TGTGCCAGCAGCCAAGATCTAGGGAGCGGGGGATACACAGATACGCAGTATTTT

d_call: .
v_call: TRBV7-9
j_call: TRBJ2-7
clone_size: many
cdr3_aa: CASSPRGISYEQYF
cdr3_nt: TGTGCCAGCAGCCCCAGAGGGATCTCCTACGAGCAGTACTTC

d_call: TRBD1
v_call: TRBV2
j_call: TRBJ1-4
clone_size: few
cdr3_aa: CASRAGGGDEKLFF
cdr3_nt: TGTGCCAGCAGGGCAGGGGGCGGGGATGAAAAACTGTTTTTT

d_call: .
v_call: TRBV21-1
j_call: TRBJ1-5
clone_size: .
cdr3_aa: CASMKSTGRALNQPQHF
cdr3_nt: TGTGCCAGCATGAAGTCGACAGGGAGGGCTCTGAATCAGCCCCAGCATTTT

d_call: .
v_call: TRBV24-1
j_call: TRBJ2-1
clone_size: .
cdr3_aa: CATSALGVSSYNEQFF
cdr3_nt: TGTGCCACCAGTGCCCTAGGCGTGTCCTCCTACAATGAGCAGTTCTTC

d_call: .
v_call: TRBV14
j_call: TRBJ1-4
clone_size: .
cdr3_aa: CASSQEQNLKLFF
cdr3_nt: TGTGCCAGCAGCCAAGAACAGAACTTAAAACTGTTTTTT

d_call: .
v_call: TRBV5-1
j_call: TRBJ2-5
clone_size: .
cdr3_aa: CASSLALVGSQETQYF
cdr3_nt: TGCGCCAGCAGCTTGGCGCTAGTGGGGTCGCAAGAGACCCAGTACTTC

d_call: .
v_call: TRBV6-1
j_call: TRBJ2-3
clone_size: .
cdr3_aa: CASSAIGHPTDTQYF
cdr3_nt: TGTGCCAGCAGTGCCATAGGGCACCCGACAGATACGCAGTATTTT

d_call: TRBD1
v_call: TRBV6-2/TRBV6-3
j_call: TRBJ2-5
clone_size: few
cdr3_aa: CASRTRDRERETQYF
cdr3_nt: TGTGCCAGCAGAACTCGGGACAGGGAACGAGAGACCCAGTACTTC

d_call: .
v_call: TRBV15
j_call: TRBJ2-3
clone_size: .
cdr3_aa: CATSREGSTDTQYF
cdr3_nt: TGTGCCACCAGCAGAGAGGGCAGCACAGATACGCAGTATTTT

d_call: .
v_call: TRBV4-3
j_call: TRBJ1-2
clone_size: few
cdr3_aa: CASSLTGSGYTF
cdr3_nt: TGCGCCAGCAGCCTTACAGGGAGCGGCTACACCTTC

d_call: TRBD1
v_call: TRBV28
j_call: TRBJ2-7
clone_size: .
cdr3_aa: CASSETGGRPEQYF
cdr3_nt: TGTGCCAGCAGTGAGACAGGGGGGCGTCCCGAGCAGTACTTC